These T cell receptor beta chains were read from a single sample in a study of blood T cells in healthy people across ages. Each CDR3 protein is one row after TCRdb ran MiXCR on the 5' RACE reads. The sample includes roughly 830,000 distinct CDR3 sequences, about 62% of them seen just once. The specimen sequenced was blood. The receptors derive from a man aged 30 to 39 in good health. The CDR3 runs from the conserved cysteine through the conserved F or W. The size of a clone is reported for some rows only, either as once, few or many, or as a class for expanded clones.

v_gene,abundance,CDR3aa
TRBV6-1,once,CASSPRTGGISSYEQYF
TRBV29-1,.,CSVGQGALLQANYGYTF
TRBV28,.,CASRTTVQGAGEKLFF
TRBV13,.,CASGLPPGTDNEQFF
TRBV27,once,CASGGGAYNEQFF
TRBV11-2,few,CASSLKSSTDTQYF
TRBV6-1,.,CASSEGRGDIETQYF
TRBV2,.,CASSETGGNSPLHF
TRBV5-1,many,CASSPGSLYEQYF
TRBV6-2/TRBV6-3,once,CASRIPSYEQYF
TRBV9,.,CASSPEGAFTYEQYF
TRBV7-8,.,CASSAGTVWDGYTF
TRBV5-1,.,CASSLRSADTQYF
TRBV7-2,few,CASSPGGSQSYEQYF
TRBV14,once,CASSPQGFGYTF
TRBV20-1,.,CSARSRTYYNEQYF
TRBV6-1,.,CASSGLGGPYEQYF
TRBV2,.,CASRGDSVYGYTF
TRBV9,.,CASSVFAGGLGETQYF
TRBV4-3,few,CASSQTGKNSPLHF
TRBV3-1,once,CASSASGTVNEQYF
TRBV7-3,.,CASSPSDSSYNEQFF
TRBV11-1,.,CASSTTHRGVGANVLTF
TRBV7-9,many,CASSLGPLSVNEQFF
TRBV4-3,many,CASSQAVTLTAGGPNEQFF
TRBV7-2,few,CASTPGQAILTYEQYF
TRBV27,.,CASNLLGQNEQYF
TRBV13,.,CASSDRTAYEQYF
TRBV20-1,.,CSAPGSSGVTDTQYF
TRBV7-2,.,CASSSHYNEQFF
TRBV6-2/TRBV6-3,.,CASSYSGTDNQPQHF
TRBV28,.,CASSLYGTNEKLFF
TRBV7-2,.,CASSLDGRAQDTQYF
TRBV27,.,CASSYIGTGPDTQYF
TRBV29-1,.,CSVESGHRYGYTF
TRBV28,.,CASSAATPAYNEQFF
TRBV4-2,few,CASSQEGLGGAQYF
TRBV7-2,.,CASSVRDRTSEQYF
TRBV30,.,CAWSPGRYGYTF
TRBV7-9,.,CAGSRRGQPITDTQYF
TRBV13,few,CASRLAGVKYEQYF
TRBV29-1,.,CSVVEEPKNIQYF
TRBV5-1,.,CASSLTRTSYNEQFF
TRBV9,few,CASSMFSGGTYNEQFF
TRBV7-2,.,CASSIGPRVAGANVLTF
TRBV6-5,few,CASSYRRLPTDTQYF
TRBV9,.,CASSPDRKGTEAFF
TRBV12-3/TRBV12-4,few,CASRAGGGPIETQYF
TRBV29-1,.,CSVADSLNTEAFF
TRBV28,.,CASSPTMSNYGYTF
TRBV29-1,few,CSVHGKIGVAGLYEQYF
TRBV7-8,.,CASSRSGVYEQYF
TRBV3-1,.,CASTKRGGGETQYF
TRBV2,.,CASRETQGATYNEQFF
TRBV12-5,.,CASGQVNTGELFF
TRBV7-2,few,CASSLDSGGDYEQFF
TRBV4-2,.,CASSQDDGTDGEQFF
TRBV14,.,CASSQQRAYNEQFF
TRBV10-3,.,CAIRPSGYDSSPLHF